This TCR beta chain came from a study of blood T cell repertoires in COVID-19. Trimming pared 1 base from V and 2 bases from J, leaving 9 bases between. This CDR3 is built from 15 residues. In germline, CDR1 is LGHNT, CDR2 FRNRAP. Repertoires were generated with immunoSEQ multiplex PCR, while TCRdb's copy carries only in-frame clones and drops some. Of under 200,000 clones listed, 75% to 90% were seen once; the top ten hold roughly 9.2%. What was sequenced was peripheral blood. This clonotype was sampled from an elderly woman with active or convalescent COVID-19. This chain joins TRBV12-5 and TRBJ1-5; TRBD1 might be the D (5 bases). CDR3 coding DNA: TGTGCTAGTGGTTTGGGGGGCCGGGGCAATCAGCCCCAGCATTTT. It specifies CASGLGGRGNQPQHF.